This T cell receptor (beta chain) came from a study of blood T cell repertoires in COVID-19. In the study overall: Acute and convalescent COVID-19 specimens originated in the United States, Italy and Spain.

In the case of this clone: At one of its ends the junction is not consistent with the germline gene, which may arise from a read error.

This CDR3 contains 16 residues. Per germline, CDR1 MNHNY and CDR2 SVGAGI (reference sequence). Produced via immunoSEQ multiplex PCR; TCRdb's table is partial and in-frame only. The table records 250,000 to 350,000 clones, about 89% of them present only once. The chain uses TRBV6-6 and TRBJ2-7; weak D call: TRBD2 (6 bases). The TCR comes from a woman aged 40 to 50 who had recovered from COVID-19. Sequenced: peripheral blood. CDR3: CASSTGGIGSSHEQYF. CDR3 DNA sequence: TGTGCCAGCAGCACGGGCGGGATCGGGAGCTCCCACGAGCAGTACTTC.